These T cell receptor beta chains were read from a single sample in a study of blood T cell repertoires in COVID-19. Here immunoSEQ multiplex PCR was the method, and the copy in TCRdb shows in-frame clones only, minus some. The sample includes 200,000 to 250,000 clones, approximately 86% seen only once; the top ten take about 7.1%. Sequenced material: peripheral blood. The receptors originated from a woman in her 70s with active or convalescent COVID-19. CDR3s include the opening cysteine and the closing phenylalanine or tryptophan. A D gene is named only where the DNA matches it firmly. The listing skips clone size in some rows; elsewhere it reads once, few, many or a size class.

len	d_gene	v_gene	abundance	j_gene	CDR3aa	CDR3nt
13	NA	TRBV6-5	NA	TRBJ2-2	CASVKEGTGELFF	TGTGCCAGCGTCAAAGAGGGAACCGGGGAGCTGTTTTTT
14	TRBD1	TRBV2	NA	TRBJ1-5	CASSGQGASQPQHF	TGTGCCAGCAGTGGGCAGGGGGCATCTCAGCCCCAGCATTTT
19	NA	TRBV5-6	NA	TRBJ1-4	CASSPGHEWFPATNEKLFF	TGTGCCAGCAGCCCGGGACATGAGTGGTTTCCAGCAACTAATGAAAAACTGTTTTTT
13	NA	TRBV7-9	NA	TRBJ1-6	CASSFWAGSPLHF	TGTGCCAGCAGCTTCTGGGCCGGTTCACCCCTCCACTTT
18	TRBD1	TRBV9	NA	TRBJ1-4	CASSPQGQGANTNEKLFF	TGTGCCAGCAGCCCCCAGGGACAGGGGGCCAACACTAATGAAAAACTGTTTTTT
17	NA	TRBV24-1	NA	TRBJ2-5	CATSDLGPGGRQETQYF	TGTGCCACCAGTGATTTGGGACCCGGAGGCAGACAAGAGACCCAGTACTTC
13	NA	TRBV12-3/TRBV12-4	NA	TRBJ1-1	CAIGGVMDTEAFF	TGTGCCATCGGCGGGGTAATGGACACTGAAGCTTTCTTT
15	TRBD2	TRBV7-6	NA	TRBJ2-5	CASGTLAGGRGTQYF	TGTGCCAGCGGGACACTAGCGGGGGGCCGGGGGACCCAGTACTTC
17	NA	TRBV7-6	NA	TRBJ1-1	CASSPQTAFNMNTEAFF	TGTGCCAGCAGCCCACAGACAGCCTTTAACATGAACACTGAAGCTTTCTTT
16	NA	TRBV19	NA	TRBJ2-3	CASSINKGLGTDTQYF	TGTGCCAGTAGTATTAATAAGGGGTTGGGCACAGATACGCAGTATTTT
14	NA	TRBV6-5	NA	TRBJ2-5	CASSYGRGQETQYF	TGTGCCAGCAGTTACGGCAGGGGCCAAGAGACCCAGTACTTC
18	TRBD1	TRBV7-9	NA	TRBJ1-1	CASSRRQGAQRRYTEAFF	TGTGCCAGCAGCCGAAGACAGGGGGCGCAAAGGCGTTACACTGAAGCTTTCTTT
17	NA	TRBV4-1	once	TRBJ1-3	CASSQVGGAVSGNTIYF	TGCGCCAGCAGCCAAGTAGGGGGGGCGGTTTCTGGAAACACCATATATTTT
15	NA	TRBV18	NA	TRBJ1-6	CASSPTRGGGSPLHF	TGTGCCAGCTCACCAACCAGGGGAGGGGGGTCACCCCTCCACTTT
14	TRBD1	TRBV18	NA	TRBJ2-7	CASSSGQETYEQYF	TGTGCCAGCTCATCCGGACAGGAGACCTACGAGCAGTACTTC
12	NA	TRBV11-2	NA	TRBJ2-5	CASSFNRRQGYF	TGTGCCAGCAGCTTTAACAGAAGGCAGGGGTACTTC
15	NA	TRBV6-5	NA	TRBJ2-2	CASSQKGRDTGELFF	TGTGCCAGCAGCCAGAAGGGGCGCGATACCGGGGAGCTGTTTTTT
14	TRBD2	TRBV6-5	few	TRBJ2-7	CASGKRGGSFEQYF	TGTGCCAGCGGTAAGCGGGGGGGATCTTTCGAGCAGTACTTC
16	NA	TRBV5-4	NA	TRBJ1-6	CASRSSGGSYNSPLHF	TGTGCCAGCAGAAGCTCGGGGGGCTCCTATAATTCACCCCTCCACTTT
16	NA	TRBV6-1	NA	TRBJ1-2	CASRGPPPLNNYGYTF	TGTGCCAGCCGTGGGCCACCGCCCTTGAATAACTATGGCTACACCTTC
14	TRBD1	TRBV7-9	NA	TRBJ1-3	CASSLTGEGNTIYF	TGTGCCAGCAGCCTAACAGGGGAGGGAAACACCATATATTTT
14	NA	TRBV6-5	NA	TRBJ2-2	CASSHGGDTGELFF	TGTGCCAGCAGCCACGGGGGTGACACCGGGGAGCTGTTTTTT
16	TRBD1	TRBV5-4	NA	TRBJ1-6	CASSLVLGTGGSPLHF	TGTGCCAGCAGCTTGGTCCTCGGGACAGGGGGATCACCCCTCCACTTT
12	TRBD1	TRBV6-5	NA	TRBJ1-3	CASSRGTGALYF	TGTGCCAGCAGTCGGGGGACAGGGGCTTTATATTTT
14	TRBD1	TRBV2	few	TRBJ1-2	CASRPGQGRYGYTF	TGTGCCAGCAGACCGGGACAGGGGAGGTATGGCTACACCTTC
17	TRBD2	TRBV5-4	NA	TRBJ2-1	CASSPMIGRGINNEQFF	TGTGCCAGCAGCCCTATGATCGGGAGGGGCATAAACAATGAGCAGTTCTTC
12	NA	TRBV11-1	NA	TRBJ2-3	CASSPFADTQYF	TGTGCCAGCAGCCCGTTCGCAGATACGCAGTATTTT
13	NA	TRBV25-1	NA	TRBJ1-6	CASMGQPTSPLHF	TGTGCCAGCATGGGCCAACCTACCTCACCCCTCCACTTT
15	NA	TRBV7-2	NA	TRBJ2-5	CASTKQPGAKETQYF	TGTGCCAGCACCAAACAACCGGGAGCTAAAGAGACCCAGTACTTC
13	NA	TRBV5-1	NA	TRBJ2-5	CASSSRGVETQYF	TGCGCCAGCAGCTCCCGTGGAGTTGAGACCCAGTACTTC
15	NA	TRBV6-6	NA	TRBJ1-5	CASTHGSQRNQPQHF	TGTGCCAGCACCCACGGGAGCCAGAGAAATCAGCCCCAGCATTTT
14	NA	TRBV6-4	NA	TRBJ1-5	CASSPGHPDQPQHF	TGTGCCAGCAGCCCGGGACATCCTGATCAGCCCCAGCATTTT
16	TRBD2	TRBV6-5	NA	TRBJ2-5	CASSYSSGTSVETQYF	TGTGCCAGCAGTTACTCGAGCGGGACTAGTGTAGAGACCCAGTACTTC
13	NA	TRBV28	NA	TRBJ1-1	CASSFSPGIRAFF	TGTGCCAGCAGTTTCTCTCCGGGGATCCGCGCTTTCTTT
16	NA	TRBV19	NA	TRBJ1-1	CASSIRGTQGNTEAFF	TGTGCCAGTAGTATAAGGGGTACGCAGGGCAACACTGAAGCTTTCTTT
14	TRBD1	TRBV7-8	NA	TRBJ2-7	CASSLQGAMYEQYF	TGTGCCAGCAGCTTACAGGGGGCAATGTACGAGCAGTACTTC
14	NA	TRBV11-2	NA	TRBJ2-3	CASRIELGTDTQYF	TGTGCCAGCAGGATAGAACTGGGCACAGATACGCAGTATTTT
15	NA	TRBV5-1	NA	TRBJ2-2	CASTPSEGNTGELFF	TGCGCCAGCACCCCCTCGGAGGGTAACACCGGGGAGCTGTTTTTT
13	NA	TRBV10-1	once	TRBJ1-5	CASSGQGAQPQHF	TGCGCCAGCAGTGGCCAAGGGGCTCAGCCCCAGCATTTT